These 22 T cell receptor beta chains came from one sample sequenced in a study of PD-1 blockade in classical Hodgkin lymphoma (dated by TCRdb to the early 2020s). In the paper's terms, the time point label means: newly diagnosed, previously untreated cHL patient sample. Receptors were amplified or captured by the immunoSEQ multiplex PCR assay. In its TCRdb copy, this immuneACCESS table keeps in-frame sequences only and misses some clones. Where compared with another copy, unresolved V genes explain less than half of these, and the others have no known cause. The sample contains around 50,000 clones, around 90% of them found a single time. The ten largest make up nearly 5% of the sample. The sequencing sample was made of peripheral blood mononuclear cells (PBMCs). These TCRs come from a human donor with classical Hodgkin lymphoma.

This chain joins TRBV28 and TRBJ2-7, with a possible D match to TRBD1 (5 bases). CDR3 length: 12 amino acids. Germline V gives CDR1 MDHEN, CDR2 SYDVKM. This CDR3 reads CATNRPPYEQYV. CDR3 DNA sequence: TGTGCTACCAACAGGCCCCCCTACGAGCAGTACGTC.

The chain uses TRBV29-1 and TRBJ2-1, with 10 bases lining up with TRBD2. J was trimmed by 2 bases and V by 6 bases; bases with no gene match: 13. CDR3 size: 17 residues. Germline-derived CDR1 and CDR2 are SQVTM and ANQGSEA. The CDR3 DNA reads as TGCAGCGTCGTCCCAGCGGGAGGGCGGACAGCCTACAATGAGCAGTTCTTC. Translated: CSVVPAGGRTAYNEQFF.

This clone showed up just once. The chain joins TRBV5-5 to TRBJ1-2; D not certain. The germline V gene encodes CDR1 SGHKS and CDR2 YYEKEE (reference sequence). Trimming removed 4 bases at V and 3 bases at J, with 10 bases between. This CDR3 comprises 13 residues. The CDR3 DNA reads as TGTGCCAGCAGCCTAAAGCGGGACTATGGCTACACCTTC. Protein sequence: CASSLKRDYGYTF.

This clone was counted only a few times. The chain combines TRBV19 with TRBJ1-5; D is undetermined. From germline, CDR1 is LNHDA and CDR2 SQIVND (reference sequence). V was pared by 5 bases and J by 0 bases, with 2 bases between. This CDR3 spans 12 amino acids. CDR3 loop: CASSYSNQPQHF. DNA of the CDR3: TGTGCCAGTAGTTATAGCAATCAGCCCCAGCATTTT.

The rearrangement uses TRBV9 and TRBJ1-3; D uncertain. The CDR3 loop spans 15 amino acids. V lost 0 bases and J lost 0, with 7 bases in between. Germline V gene sequence: CDR1 SGDLS, CDR2 YYNGEE. The CDR3 bases are TGTGCCAGCAGCGTAGAGTCCCGCTCTGGAAACACCATATATTTT. Translation: CASSVESRSGNTIYF.

This chain joins TRBV15 and TRBJ2-1, with D uncertain. Trimming shortened V by 0 bases and J by 14 bases, and 14 bases separated the two germline ends. CDR1 is LNHNV, CDR2 YYDKDF, per germline (reference sequence). CDR3 size: 13 residues. The CDR3 protein is CATSRDSWTPEFF. For the CDR3, the DNA is TGTGCCACCAGCAGAGATTCATGGACCCCGGAGTTCTTC.

J is TRBJ1-4 and V is TRBV7-8, with 7 bases fitting TRBD1. The CDR3 has 15 amino acids. The V gene's germline CDR1 is SGHVS and CDR2 FQNEAQ. With 5 bases clipped from V and 7 bases from J, the junction kept 10 bases outside the gene matches. Here the CDR3 DNA reads TGTGCCAGCAGCGCCCGACAGGGCTGGGGTGAAAAACTGTTTTTT. It codes for CASSARQGWGEKLFF. The variable domain in full, with the rest retrieved from reference TRBV7-8 and TRBJ1-4, is GAGVSQSPRYKVAKRGQDVALRCDPISGHVSLFWYQQALGQGPEFLTYFQNEAQLDKSGLPSDRFFAERPEGSVSTLKIQRTQQEDSAVYLCASSARQGWGEKLFFGSGTQLSVL.

The chain uses TRBV7-9 and TRBJ2-3, with D tentatively TRBD1 (5 bases). The CDR3 loop spans 15 amino acids. Germline loops: CDR1 SEHNR, CDR2 FQNEAQ (reference sequence). V lost 4 bases and J lost 4, with 15 bases in between. The CDR3 spells CASSSPSGLADTQYF. CDR3 in DNA: TGTGCCAGCAGCTCGCCTTCAGGGTTAGCAGATACGCAGTATTTT. The complete variable domain, with remaining parts taken from reference TRBV7-9 and TRBJ2-3, reads DTGVSQNPRHKITKRGQNVTFRCDPISEHNRLYWYRQTLGQGPEFLTYFQNEAQLEKSRLLSDRFSAERPKGSFSTLEIQRTEQGDSAMYLCASSSPSGLADTQYFGPGTRLTVL.

This clone was observed once. The genes are TRBV29-1 and TRBJ2-7; TRBD2 agrees at 7 bases. Germline V CDR1 and CDR2: SQVTM, ANQGSEA. The V and J ends lost 5 bases and 2 bases, in that order; junction bases with no gene match: 9. The CDR3 runs 14 residues. The CDR3 coding sequence is TGCAGCGTTCGGGAAGCGGGACCTACCTACGAGCAGTACTTC. Residues: CSVREAGPTYEQYF.

The chain recombines TRBV13 with TRBJ1-3, with a weak D call TRBD1 (5 bases). Germline lookup yields CDR1 PRHDT and CDR2 FYEKMQ (reference sequence). The CDR3 runs to 16 residues. V lost 5 bases and J lost 4, with 18 bases in between. DNA of the CDR3: TGTGCCAGCAGCCCACGCCCTGGGGGATCAGGAAACACCATATATTTT. This gives the protein CASSPRPGGSGNTIYF.

The gene calls are TRBV15 and TRBJ2-1; 7 bases line up with TRBD2. Germline trimming cut 6 bases from V and 7 bases from J; bases unmatched to any gene: 12. The CDR3 sequence is 15 residues long. Looked up from germline, CDR1 is LNHNV and CDR2 is YYDKDF (reference sequence). CDR3 in amino acids: CATSAGARRANEQFF. CDR3 bases: TGTGCCACCAGTGCGGGAGCACGTCGGGCGAATGAGCAGTTCTTC.

The CDR3, as DNA: TGTGCCAGCAGTGAAGACCGAACAGATACGCAGTATTTT. It translates to CASSEDRTDTQYF. The chain employs TRBV2 and TRBJ2-3; D gene uncertain. Trimming removed 1 base from V and 3 bases from J, with 5 bases in between. This CDR3 spans 13 amino acids. Germline assignment: CDR1 SNHLY and CDR2 FYNNEI. Drawing the rest from reference TRBV2 and TRBJ2-3, the complete variable domain is EPEVTQTPSHQVTQMGQEVILRCVPISNHLYFYWYRQILGQKVEFLVSFYNNEISEKSEIFDDQFSVERPDGSNFTLKIRSTKLEDSAMYFCASSEDRTDTQYFGPGTRLTVL.

The chain is built from TRBV2 and TRBJ1-1; 8 positions agree with TRBD1. Germline loops: CDR1 SNHLY, CDR2 FYNNEI. V dropped 6 bases and J dropped 7; count of bases not matched to a gene: 7. CDR3 length: 13 amino acids. The CDR3 DNA reads as TGTGCCAGCAGAGTCGACAGGGGAGGTGAAGCTTTCTTT. Its protein product is CASRVDRGGEAFF.

This chain links TRBV5-8 with TRBJ2-5; the D gene is possibly TRBD1 (5 bases). Trimming removed 0 bases at V and 4 bases at J, with 13 bases between. This CDR3 contains 15 residues. Germline V lookup: CDR1 SGHTS, CDR2 YDEGEE. The CDR3, as DNA: TGTGCCAGCAGCTTGGGAACAGGTGGTCGAGAGACCCAGTACTTC. The encoded protein is CASSLGTGGRETQYF.

V gene TRBV4-2 combines with J gene TRBJ1-2; 8 nucleotides match TRBD1. V lost 2 bases to trimming and J lost 6 bases; unmatched junction nucleotides: 11. The CDR3 is made up of 16 amino acids. Germline V CDR1 and CDR2: LGHNA, YNFKEQ. In nucleotides, the CDR3 is TGTGCCAGCAGCCAAAGGGTAGCGGACAGGGCGGATGGCTACACCTTC. Translated: CASSQRVADRADGYTF.

The chain employs TRBV7-2 and TRBJ2-3; D gene uncertain. Deletions cut 5 bases from V and 6 bases from J, with 12 bases between. Germline V gene data show CDR1 as SGHTA and CDR2 as FQGNSA. There are 13 residues in the CDR3. CDR3 protein: CASSLVKSDTQYF. The CDR3 DNA reads TGTGCCAGCAGCCTCGTGAAGTCGGATACGCAGTATTTT.

CDR3 sequence (DNA): TGTGCCAGAGGGACTAGCGGGAGGGCCGGAGAGACCCAGTACTTC. This sequence encodes CARGTSGRAGETQYF. V is TRBV2 and J is TRBJ2-5; 16 positions agree with TRBD2. The CDR3 runs 15 residues. V shed 9 bases, J shed 4 bases, and the junction held 5 bases outside the gene matches. Germline V CDR1 and CDR2: SNHLY, FYNNEI. Complete variable domain (other parts from reference TRBV2 and TRBJ2-5): EPEVTQTPSHQVTQMGQEVILRCVPISNHLYFYWYRQILGQKVEFLVSFYNNEISEKSEIFDDQFSVERPDGSNFTLKIRSTKLEDSAMYFCARGTSGRAGETQYFGPGTRLLVL.

This chain uses TRBV2 with TRBJ1-5; D is unresolved. CDR1 SNHLY and CDR2 FYNNEI come from the germline V gene. This CDR3 comprises 15 residues. Trimming shortened V by 7 bases and J by 2 bases, and 15 bases separated the two germline ends. The CDR3: CASKLGSSGNQPQHF. The CDR3 nucleotides are TGTGCCAGCAAACTAGGGTCGTCGGGCAATCAGCCCCAGCATTTT.

This chain links TRBV15 with TRBJ2-3; 7 nucleotides match TRBD2. The trim removed 4 bases at V and 5 bases at J, leaving 9 bases unmatched. Looked up from germline, CDR1 is LNHNV and CDR2 is YYDKDF (reference sequence). This CDR3 spans 15 amino acids. The CDR3 is CATSIWSGEQDTQYF. The CDR3 region has the DNA TGTGCCACCAGCATTTGGAGCGGGGAACAAGATACGCAGTATTTT.

This chain's CDR3 is CAWSLAGGDNEQFF. The CDR3 DNA sequence: TGTGCCTGGAGTCTAGCGGGAGGGGACAATGAGCAGTTCTTC. V gene TRBV30 combines with J gene TRBJ2-1, with TRBD2 matching over 12 bases. The germline V gene has CDR1 GTSNPN and CDR2 SVGIG (reference sequence). The CDR3 covers 14 residues. Germline trimming cut 2 bases from V and 5 bases from J; bases unmatched to any gene: 1.

The chain combines TRBV7-3 with TRBJ2-1; a weak D match, TRBD1 (6 bases). This CDR3 is built from 15 residues. Germline V gene lookup returns CDR1 SGHTA and CDR2 FQGTGA. V dropped 3 bases and J dropped 4 bases, with 13 bases sitting between them. The chain's CDR3 is CASSLRGRGYNEQFF. Written as DNA, the CDR3 is TGTGCCAGCAGCTTGAGGGGGAGAGGGTACAATGAGCAGTTCTTC.

This sequence joins TRBV21-1 and TRBJ2-3. TRBV21-1 has pseudogene status. The CDR3 sequence is 15 residues long. CDR3 residues: CASSKLDPWADTQYF. In DNA form, the CDR3 reads TGTGCCAGCAGCAAATTGGACCCCTGGGCAGATACGCAGTATTTT.